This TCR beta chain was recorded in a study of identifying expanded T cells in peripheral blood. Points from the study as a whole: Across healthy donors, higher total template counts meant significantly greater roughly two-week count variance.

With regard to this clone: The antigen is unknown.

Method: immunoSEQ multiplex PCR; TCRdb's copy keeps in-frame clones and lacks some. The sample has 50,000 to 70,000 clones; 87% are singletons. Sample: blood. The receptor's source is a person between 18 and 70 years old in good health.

The CDR3 DNA sequence: TGTGCCAGCAGTGCAGGGGGCGTTCAGCCCCAGCATTTT. Its protein product is CASSAGGVQPQHF. The chain is built from TRBV6-1 and TRBJ1-5; 8 nucleotides agree with TRBD1. CDR3 length equals 13 residues. Germline CDR1 is MNHNS and CDR2 is SASEGT. The junction had 2 bases not matched to a gene; V was cut back by 4 bases and J by 6 bases.